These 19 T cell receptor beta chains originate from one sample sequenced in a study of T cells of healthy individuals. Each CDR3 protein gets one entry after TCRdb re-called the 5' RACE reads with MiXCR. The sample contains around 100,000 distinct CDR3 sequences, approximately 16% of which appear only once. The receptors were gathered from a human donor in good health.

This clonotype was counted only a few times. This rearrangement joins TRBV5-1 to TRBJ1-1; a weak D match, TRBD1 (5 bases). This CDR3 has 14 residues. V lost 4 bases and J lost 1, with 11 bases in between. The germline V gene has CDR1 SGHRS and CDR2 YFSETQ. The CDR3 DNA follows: TGCGCCAGCAGCCCCGGGGGGAAGAACACTGAAGCTTTCTTT. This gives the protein CASSPGGKNTEAFF.

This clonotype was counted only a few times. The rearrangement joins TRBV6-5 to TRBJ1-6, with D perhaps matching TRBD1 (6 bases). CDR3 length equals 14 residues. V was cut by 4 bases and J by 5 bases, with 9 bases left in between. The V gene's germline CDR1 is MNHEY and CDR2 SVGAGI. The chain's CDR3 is CASSSGANNSPLHF. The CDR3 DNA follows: TGTGCCAGCAGTTCGGGGGCGAATAATTCACCCCTCCACTTT.

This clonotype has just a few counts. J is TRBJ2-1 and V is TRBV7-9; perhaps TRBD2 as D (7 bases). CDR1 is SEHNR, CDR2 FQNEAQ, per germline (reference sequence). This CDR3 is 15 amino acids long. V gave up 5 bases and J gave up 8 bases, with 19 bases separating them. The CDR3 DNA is TGTGCCAGCAGCGGGGGGGGGGCCTTAAGTGATGAGCAGTTCTTC. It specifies CASSGGGALSDEQFF.

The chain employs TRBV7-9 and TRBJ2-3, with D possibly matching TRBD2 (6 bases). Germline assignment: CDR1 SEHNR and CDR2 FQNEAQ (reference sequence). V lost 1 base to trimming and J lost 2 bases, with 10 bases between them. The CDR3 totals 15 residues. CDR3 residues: CASSLVAAPTDTQYF. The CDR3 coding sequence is TGTGCCAGCAGCTTAGTAGCGGCCCCCACAGATACGCAGTATTTT.

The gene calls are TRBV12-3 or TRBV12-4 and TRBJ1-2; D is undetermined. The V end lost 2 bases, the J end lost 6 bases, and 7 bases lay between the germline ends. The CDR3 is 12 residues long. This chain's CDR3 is CASSLSKHGYTF. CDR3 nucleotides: TGTGCCAGCAGTTTATCCAAACATGGCTACACCTTC.

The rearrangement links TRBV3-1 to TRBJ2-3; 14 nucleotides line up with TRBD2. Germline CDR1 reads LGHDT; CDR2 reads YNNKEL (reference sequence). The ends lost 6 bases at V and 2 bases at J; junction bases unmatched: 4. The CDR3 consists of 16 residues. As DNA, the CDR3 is TGTGCCAGCAGGACGACTAGCGGGGGGGCCACAGATACGCAGTATTTT. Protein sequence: CASRTTSGGATDTQYF.

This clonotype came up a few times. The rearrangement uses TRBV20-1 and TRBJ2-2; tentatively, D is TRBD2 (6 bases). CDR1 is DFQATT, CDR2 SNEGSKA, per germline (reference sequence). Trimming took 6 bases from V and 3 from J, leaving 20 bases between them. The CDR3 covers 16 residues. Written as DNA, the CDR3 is TGCAGTGCCTTAGACGTAGCGGCGGAATACACCGGGGAGCTGTTTTTT. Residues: CSALDVAAEYTGELFF.

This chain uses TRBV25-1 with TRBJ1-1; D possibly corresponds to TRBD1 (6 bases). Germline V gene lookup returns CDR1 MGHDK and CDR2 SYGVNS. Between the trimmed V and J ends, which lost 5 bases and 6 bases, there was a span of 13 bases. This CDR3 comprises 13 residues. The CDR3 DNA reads TGTGCCAGCAGTTACCAGGGGCCGGCTGAAGCTTTCTTT. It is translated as CASSYQGPAEAFF.

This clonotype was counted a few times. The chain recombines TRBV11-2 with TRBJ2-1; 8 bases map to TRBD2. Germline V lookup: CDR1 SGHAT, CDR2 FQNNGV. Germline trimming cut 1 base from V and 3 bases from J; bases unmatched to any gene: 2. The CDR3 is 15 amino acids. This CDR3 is CASSLGTSFYNEQFF. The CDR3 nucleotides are TGTGCCAGCAGCTTAGGGACTAGCTTCTACAATGAGCAGTTCTTC.

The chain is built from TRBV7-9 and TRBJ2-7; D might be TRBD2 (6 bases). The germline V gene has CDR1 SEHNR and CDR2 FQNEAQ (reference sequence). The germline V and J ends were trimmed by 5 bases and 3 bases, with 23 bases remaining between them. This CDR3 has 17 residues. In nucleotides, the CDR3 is TGTGCCAGCAGCACTCTCCGGACTATCGGGAATCACTACGAGCAGTACTTC. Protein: CASSTLRTIGNHYEQYF.

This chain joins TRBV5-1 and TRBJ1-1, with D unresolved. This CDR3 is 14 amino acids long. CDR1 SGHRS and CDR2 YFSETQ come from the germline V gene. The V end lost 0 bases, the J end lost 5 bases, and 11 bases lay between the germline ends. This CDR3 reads CASSLGQTGTEAFF. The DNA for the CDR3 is TGCGCCAGCAGCTTGGGGCAGACTGGAACTGAAGCTTTCTTT. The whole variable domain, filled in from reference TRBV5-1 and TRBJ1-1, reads KAGVTQTPRYLIKTRGQQVTLSCSPISGHRSVSWYQQTPGQGLQFLFEYFSETQRNKGNFPGRFSGRQFSNSRSEMNVSTLELGDSALYLCASSLGQTGTEAFFGQGTRLTVV.

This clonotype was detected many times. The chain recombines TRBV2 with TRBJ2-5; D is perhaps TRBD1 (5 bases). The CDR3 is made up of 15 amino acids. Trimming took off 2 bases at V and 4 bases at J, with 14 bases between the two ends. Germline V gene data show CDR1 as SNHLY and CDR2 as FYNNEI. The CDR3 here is CASSEPEGVTETQYF. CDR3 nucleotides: TGTGCCAGCAGTGAACCAGAAGGGGTCACAGAGACCCAGTACTTC.

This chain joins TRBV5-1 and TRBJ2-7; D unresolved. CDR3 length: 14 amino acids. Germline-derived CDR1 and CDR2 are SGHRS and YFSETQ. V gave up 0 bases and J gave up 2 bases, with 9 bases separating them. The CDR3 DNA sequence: TGCGCCAGCAGCTTGGAAGGCGGTCCCTACGAGCAGTACTTC. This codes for CASSLEGGPYEQYF.

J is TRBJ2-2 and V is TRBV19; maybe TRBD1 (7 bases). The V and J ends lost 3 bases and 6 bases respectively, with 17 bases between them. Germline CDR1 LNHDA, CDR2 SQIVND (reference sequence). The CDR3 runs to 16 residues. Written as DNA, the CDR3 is TGTGCCAGTAGTATCAGGAGGACAGGCGGGGCCGGGGAGCTGTTTTTT. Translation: CASSIRRTGGAGELFF.

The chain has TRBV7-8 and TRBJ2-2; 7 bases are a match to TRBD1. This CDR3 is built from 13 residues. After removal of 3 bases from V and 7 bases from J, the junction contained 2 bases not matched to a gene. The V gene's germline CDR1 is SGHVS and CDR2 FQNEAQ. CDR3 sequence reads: CASSFRTGGELFF. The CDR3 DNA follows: TGTGCCAGCAGCTTCCGGACAGGCGGGGAGCTGTTTTTT.

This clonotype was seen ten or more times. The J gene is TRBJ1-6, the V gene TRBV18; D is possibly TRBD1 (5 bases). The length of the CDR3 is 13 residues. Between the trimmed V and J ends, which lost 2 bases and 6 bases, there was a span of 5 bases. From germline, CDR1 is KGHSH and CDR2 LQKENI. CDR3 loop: CASSPGGNSPLHF. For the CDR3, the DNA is TGTGCCAGCTCACCAGGGGGTAATTCACCCCTCCACTTT.

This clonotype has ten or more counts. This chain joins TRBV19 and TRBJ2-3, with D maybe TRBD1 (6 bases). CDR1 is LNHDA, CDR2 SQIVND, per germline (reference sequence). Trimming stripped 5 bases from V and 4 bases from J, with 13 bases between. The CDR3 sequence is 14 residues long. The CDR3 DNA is TGTGCCAGTAGTCCTAACAGGGATGCAGATACGCAGTATTTT. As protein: CASSPNRDADTQYF.

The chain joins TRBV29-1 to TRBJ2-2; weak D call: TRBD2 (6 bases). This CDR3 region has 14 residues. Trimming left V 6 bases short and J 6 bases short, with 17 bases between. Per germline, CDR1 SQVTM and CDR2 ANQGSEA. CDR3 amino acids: CSVPGTPGAGELFF. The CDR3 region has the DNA TGCAGCGTCCCCGGGACTCCCGGCGCCGGGGAGCTGTTTTTT.

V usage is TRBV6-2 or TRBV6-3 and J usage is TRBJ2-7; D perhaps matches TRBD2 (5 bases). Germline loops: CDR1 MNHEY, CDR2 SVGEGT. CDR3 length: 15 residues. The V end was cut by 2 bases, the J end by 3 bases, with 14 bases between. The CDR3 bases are TGTGCCAGCAGTTACCCGCACCGGGGAGACTACGAGCAGTACTTC. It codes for CASSYPHRGDYEQYF.